Below, 6 T cell receptor beta chains from the same sample are listed, as sequenced in a study of T-cell memory formation after mild COVID-19. In TCRdb, the 5' RACE reads were re-called with MiXCR into one record per CDR3 protein. The repertoire consists of 150,000 to 200,000 distinct CDR3 sequences, with 20% to 25% occurring once and the leading ten covering about 23%. Sequencing used PBMCs or a T cell subset sorted from them (not recorded which). All receptors come from an adult woman who had mild COVID-19 (a few samples of this study predate the infection). Cell type and time point are not known.

Many counts were recorded for this clonotype. The chain recombines TRBV7-9 with TRBJ2-1, with a tentative D call TRBD2 (6 bases). The CDR3 contains 15 residues. Trimming cost V 4 bases and J 4 bases, with 14 bases left between them. Germline assignment: CDR1 SEHNR and CDR2 FQNEAQ (reference sequence). The CDR3: CASSSLSGLYNEQFF. The CDR3 nucleotides are TGTGCCAGCAGCTCTTTAAGCGGACTATACAATGAGCAGTTCTTC.

This clonotype was found many times. The rearrangement joins TRBV7-9 to TRBJ2-3; 7 bases align to TRBD2. CDR1 and CDR2 (germline): SEHNR, FQNEAQ (reference sequence). The junction had 14 bases not matched to a gene; V was cut back by 7 bases and J by 4 bases. This CDR3 has 16 residues. The CDR3 DNA reads as TGTGCCAGCACCGATGTGGAGGCGGGAGAGGCAGATACGCAGTATTTT. Its translation is CASTDVEAGEADTQYF.

This clonotype showed up just a few times. The chain links TRBV29-1 to TRBJ1-1, with no clear D. Deletions cut 0 bases from V and 5 bases from J, with 13 bases between. Germline V gene sequence: CDR1 SQVTM, CDR2 ANQGSEA. The CDR3 contains 14 residues. CDR3 nucleotide sequence: TGCAGCGTTGAAGACACAGTGCAATTTACTGAAGCTTTCTTT. Amino acid sequence: CSVEDTVQFTEAFF.

The chain joins TRBV6-6 to TRBJ2-5, with 10 bases lining up with TRBD1. Germline CDR1 MNHNY, CDR2 SVGAGI (reference sequence). Germline trimming cut 1 base from V and 4 bases from J; bases unmatched to any gene: 3. The CDR3 is made up of 15 amino acids. The CDR3 DNA reads TGTGCCAGCAGTTACTTCGACAGGGGGCGAGAGACCCAGTACTTC. Its protein is CASSYFDRGRETQYF.

This clonotype was seen more than once but under ten times. This chain uses TRBV7-2 with TRBJ2-5; D remains unclear. There are 14 residues in the CDR3. The germline V gene has CDR1 SGHTA and CDR2 FQGNSA. V shed 1 base and J shed 0 bases, with 6 bases lying between them. In DNA, the CDR3 is TGTGCCAGCAGCTTAGTTGTGTACCAAGAGACCCAGTACTTC. Encoded protein: CASSLVVYQETQYF.

This chain joins TRBV7-6 and TRBJ2-2, with 9 bases lining up with TRBD1. Germline trimming cut 1 base from V and 7 bases from J; bases unmatched to any gene: 4. CDR3 length equals 15 residues. From germline, CDR1 is SGHVS and CDR2 FNYEAQ. This CDR3 is CASSLETGGHGELFF. The CDR3 DNA sequence: TGTGCCAGCAGCTTAGAGACAGGGGGTCACGGGGAGCTGTTTTTT.